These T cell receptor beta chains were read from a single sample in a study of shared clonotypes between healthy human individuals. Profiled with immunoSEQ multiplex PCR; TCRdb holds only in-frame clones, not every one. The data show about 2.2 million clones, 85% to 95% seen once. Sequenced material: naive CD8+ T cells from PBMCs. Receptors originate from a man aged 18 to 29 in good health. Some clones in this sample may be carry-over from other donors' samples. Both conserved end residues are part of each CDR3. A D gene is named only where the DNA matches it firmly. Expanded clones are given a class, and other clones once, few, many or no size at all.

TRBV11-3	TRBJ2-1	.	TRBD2	TGTGCCAGCAGCCCTCGTAGCGGGAGAACTTACAATGAGCAGTTCTTC	CASSPRSGRTYNEQFF
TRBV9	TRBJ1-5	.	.	TGTGCCAGCAGCCCCACGGTGCGGGCCGATCAGCCCCAGCATTTT	CASSPTVRADQPQHF
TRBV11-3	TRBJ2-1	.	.	TGTGCCAGCAGCGCGCGGACAGAAAGATTCAATGAGCAGTTCTTC	CASSARTERFNEQFF
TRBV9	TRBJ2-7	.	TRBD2	TGTGCCAGCAGCACTACAGGACTAGCGGGAGACGAGCAGTACTTC	CASSTTGLAGDEQYF
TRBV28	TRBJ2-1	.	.	TGTGCCAGCAGTTCCCCTCAGGAGGGCCGGCGAAATGAGCAGTTCTTC	CASSSPQEGRRNEQFF
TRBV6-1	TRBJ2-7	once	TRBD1	TGTGCCAGCAGCGGGTTACAGGGGGCGGACGAGCAGTACTTC	CASSGLQGADEQYF
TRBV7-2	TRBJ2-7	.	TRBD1	TGTGCCAGCAGCTTAAGGCCCATACAGGGGGCCGTCTACGAGCAGTACTTC	CASSLRPIQGAVYEQYF
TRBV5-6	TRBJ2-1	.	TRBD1	TGTGCCAGCAGCTTGGTCCCGACAGGGCCCAATGAGCAGTTCTTC	CASSLVPTGPNEQFF
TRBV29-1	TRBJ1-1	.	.	TGCAGCGTTGAAGTTGACAGTGTGAGCACTGAAGCTTTCTTT	CSVEVDSVSTEAFF
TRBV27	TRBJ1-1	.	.	TGTGCCAGCAGTTTACGAGAAAGGGGCCCTGAAGCTTTCTTT	CASSLRERGPEAFF
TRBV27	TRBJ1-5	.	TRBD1	TGTGCCAGCAGTCCGCGGACAGGGGGCAATCAGCCCCAGCATTTT	CASSPRTGGNQPQHF
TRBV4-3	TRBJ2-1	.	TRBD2	TGCGCCAGCAGCCCTCGACTAGCGGGAATTCGATACAATGAGCAGTTCTTC	CASSPRLAGIRYNEQFF
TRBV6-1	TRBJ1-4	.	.	TGTGCCAGCAGTGGGAGGGGAGGAGGTGAAAAACTGTTTTTT	CASSGRGGGEKLFF
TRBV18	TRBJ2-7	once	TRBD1	TGTGCCAGCTCACACGCAGTCCCCAGGGGGTCCTACGAGCAGTACTTC	CASSHAVPRGSYEQYF
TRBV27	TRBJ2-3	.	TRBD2	TGTGCCAGCACCGGTCAAGCGGGAGGGGGGGCAGATACGCAGTATTTT	CASTGQAGGGADTQYF
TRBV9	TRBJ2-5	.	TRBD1	TGTGCCAGCAGCGTAGACAGGGGGCGCAAAGAGACCCAGTACTTC	CASSVDRGRKETQYF
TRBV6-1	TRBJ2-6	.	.	TGTGCCAGCAGATTCCGAGGTACTGGGGCCAACGTCCTGACTTTC	CASRFRGTGANVLTF
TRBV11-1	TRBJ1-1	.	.	TGTGCCAGCAGCCCACAAAGTGAAGCGGCGAGGACTGAAGCTTTCTTT	CASSPQSEAARTEAFF
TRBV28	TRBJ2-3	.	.	TGTGCCAGCAGCGGATCCACTCACAGGGAATATAGCACAGATACGCAGTATTTT	CASSGSTHREYSTDTQYF
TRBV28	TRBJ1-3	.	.	TGTGCCAGCAGTTTGGGCAGTATCTCTGGAAACACCATATATTTT	CASSLGSISGNTIYF